The next 4 T cell receptor beta chains were all read from a single sample in a study of lymphopenia after photon versus proton radiotherapy. Sequencing was performed with immunoSEQ multiplex PCR; in TCRdb, only in-frame clones are kept and a portion is missing. Here the sample spans thousands of clones, over 60% being singletons. The source material was peripheral blood, sampled from a patient treated with proton-based radiotherapy. These receptors were taken from a man older than 75 with esophageal cancer.

CDR3 sequence (DNA): TGTGCCAGCAGTGAAGTGGCCCAGCGGGGAGATACGCAGTATTTT. It yields the protein CASSEVAQRGDTQYF. The gene calls are TRBV6-1 and TRBJ2-3; 7 bases line up with TRBD2. Losses at the gene ends were 1 base for V and 5 bases for J; bases not matched to a gene: 6. Per germline, CDR1 MNHNS and CDR2 SASEGT. The CDR3 is made up of 15 amino acids.

Concerning this clone itself: This likely traces to a read error, being one base from a far larger clone. The rearrangement links TRBV7-4 to TRBJ1-1; weak D call: TRBD1 (6 bases). In germline, CDR1 is SGHVT, CDR2 SQSDAQ. The length of the CDR3 is 15 residues. The CDR3 reads CASSLDLTGNAEAFF. For the CDR3, the DNA is TGTGCCAGCAGCTTAGATTTAACAGGGAACGCTGAAGCTTTCTTT. Drawing the rest from reference TRBV7-4 and TRBJ1-1, the complete variable domain is GAGVSQSPRYKVAKRGRDVALRCDSISGHVTLYWYRQTLGQGSEVLTYSQSDAQRDKSGRPSGRFSAERPERSVSTLKIQRTEQGDSAVYLCASSLDLTGNAEAFFGQGTRLTVV.

The CDR3 nucleotides read TGTGCCTGGAGTGTACGAGGGACAGGGAATTCACCCCTCCACTTT. This sequence encodes CAWSVRGTGNSPLHF. The rearrangement uses TRBV30 and TRBJ1-6; 9 nucleotides line up with TRBD1. Germline CDR1 reads GTSNPN; CDR2 reads SVGIG (reference sequence). V trimming: 0 bases; J trimming: 7 bases; junction bases outside the gene matches: 4. The CDR3 totals 15 residues. The whole variable domain, remainder taken from reference TRBV30 and TRBJ1-6, is SQTIHQWPATLVQPVGSPLSLECTVEGTSNPNLYWYRQAAGRGLQLLFYSVGIGQISSEVPQNLSASRPQDRQFILSSKKLLLSDSGFYLCAWSVRGTGNSPLHFGNGTRLTVT.

The table lists this clone with a few counts. The rearrangement uses TRBV10-2 and TRBJ2-1; 14 positions agree with TRBD2. The germline V gene has CDR1 WSHSY and CDR2 SAAADI. The CDR3 sequence is 17 residues long. J was trimmed by 7 bases and V by 7 bases; bases with no gene match: 12. The CDR3 is CASMGTSGSWRGNEQFF. The CDR3 DNA follows: TGCGCCAGCATGGGGACTAGCGGGAGTTGGCGTGGGAATGAGCAGTTCTTC.